This TCR beta chain was observed in a study of T cell responses to AZD1222 COVID-19 vaccine. About this clone: Its antigen is not identified.

The method was immunoSEQ multiplex PCR; TCRdb's version includes in-frame clones alone and lacks a portion of them. The table has 140,000 to 150,000 clones, 85% to 95% seen once; the top ten hold approximately 12%. The CDR3 consists of 16 residues. The V end was cut by 5 bases, the J end by 1 base, with 18 bases between. CDR1 is SGHDN and CDR2 is FVKESK in the germline V gene. General study results and limits: Repertoires were obtained solely post-peak T cell response. Clonal diversity was possibly underestimated, and the donors were mostly white British, with more females. Spike-specific TCR breadth and depth were elevated following two AZD1222 doses.

The chain joins TRBV14 to TRBJ2-7, with D tentatively TRBD1 (6 bases). The origin of this receptor is an adult who had recovered from COVID-19. Material: peripheral blood, obtained after recovery from COVID-19. CDR3 amino acids: CASSSGSWDTSYEQYF. Here the CDR3 DNA reads TGTGCCAGCAGCTCAGGATCATGGGACACATCCTACGAGCAGTACTTC.